This T cell receptor (beta chain) was documented in a study of blood T cell repertoires in COVID-19. Study as a whole: Collection of acute and convalescent COVID-19 samples took place in the United States, Italy and Spain. PBMCs, B-cell-depleted T cells, or T cells were the source of the cDNA or gDNA that made up the material.

Study processing details: Using reference gene primer amplification, nucleated cell counts were estimated. Assay: immunoSEQ multiplex PCR; the TCRdb copy retains only in-frame clones and omits some. D and trimming were read from the DNA, whereas the V and J calls and clone size are those reported in that table. This sample has 250,000 to 300,000 clones; roughly nine tenths occur once, and the top ten carry 4.6%. This CDR3 is 14 amino acids long. V gave up 7 bases and J gave up 1 base, with 13 bases separating them. Germline assignment: CDR1 MRHNA and CDR2 SNTAGT. This receptor was obtained from a woman aged 40 to 50 who had recovered from COVID-19. The rearrangement links TRBV6-4 to TRBJ1-1; D uncertain. Material: peripheral blood. CDR3: CASTPSPGNTEAFF. CDR3 in DNA: TGTGCCAGCACCCCCTCGCCGGGGAACACTGAAGCTTTCTTT.